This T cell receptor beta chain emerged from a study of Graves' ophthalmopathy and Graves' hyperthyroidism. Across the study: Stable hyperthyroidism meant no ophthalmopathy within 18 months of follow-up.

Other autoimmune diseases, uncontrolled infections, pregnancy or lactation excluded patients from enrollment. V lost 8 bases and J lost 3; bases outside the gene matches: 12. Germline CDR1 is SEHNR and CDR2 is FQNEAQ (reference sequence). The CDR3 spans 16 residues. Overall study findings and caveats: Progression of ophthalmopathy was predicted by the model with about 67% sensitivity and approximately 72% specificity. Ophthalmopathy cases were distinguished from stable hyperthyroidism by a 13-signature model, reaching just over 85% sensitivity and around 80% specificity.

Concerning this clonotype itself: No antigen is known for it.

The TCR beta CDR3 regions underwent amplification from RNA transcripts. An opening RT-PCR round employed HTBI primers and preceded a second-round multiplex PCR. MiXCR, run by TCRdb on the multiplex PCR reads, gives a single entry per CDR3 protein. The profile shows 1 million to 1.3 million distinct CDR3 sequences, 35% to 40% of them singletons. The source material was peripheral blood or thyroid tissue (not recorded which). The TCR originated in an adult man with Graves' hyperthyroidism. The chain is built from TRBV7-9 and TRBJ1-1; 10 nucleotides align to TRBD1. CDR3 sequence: CASGADRGVGDTEAFF. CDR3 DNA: TGTGCCAGCGGGGCGGACAGGGGGGTTGGGGACACTGAAGCTTTCTTT.